This T cell receptor beta chain was sequenced in a study of cytomegalovirus exposure and HLA in healthy donors. A remark on this clone: The antigen is unknown.

Regarding the study as a whole: Sequencing artifact likely explains a cluster of highly shared sequence variants. Later analysis identified around 15,000 TCR beta sequences associated with HLA alleles, using a false discovery rate threshold of 0.05. Immune exposure information available was restricted to CMV serostatus.

PCR amplification relied on 60 Vbeta primers (plus 13 Jbeta primers). Assay: immunoSEQ multiplex PCR; the TCRdb copy retains only in-frame clones and omits some. This sample contains approximately 100,000 clones. This sequence originates from a man aged 50 to 59 in good health and CMV-seropositive. The specimen was PBMCs.

The CDR3 bases are TGTGCCAGCACCATTATTGGACTAGCGGATAGCACAGATACGCAGTATTTT. This sequence encodes CASTIIGLADSTDTQYF. This rearrangement joins TRBV7-9 to TRBJ2-3; 10 bases are a match to TRBD2. Germline CDR1 SEHNR, CDR2 FQNEAQ (reference sequence). Germline trimming cut 7 bases from V and 0 bases from J; bases unmatched to any gene: 10. The CDR3 is made up of 17 amino acids. Looking up the rest from reference TRBV7-9 and TRBJ2-3 gives the full variable domain: DTGVSQNPRHKITKRGQNVTFRCDPISEHNRLYWYRQTLGQGPEFLTYFQNEAQLEKSRLLSDRFSAERPKGSFSTLEIQRTEQGDSAMYLCASTIIGLADSTDTQYFGPGTRLTVL.